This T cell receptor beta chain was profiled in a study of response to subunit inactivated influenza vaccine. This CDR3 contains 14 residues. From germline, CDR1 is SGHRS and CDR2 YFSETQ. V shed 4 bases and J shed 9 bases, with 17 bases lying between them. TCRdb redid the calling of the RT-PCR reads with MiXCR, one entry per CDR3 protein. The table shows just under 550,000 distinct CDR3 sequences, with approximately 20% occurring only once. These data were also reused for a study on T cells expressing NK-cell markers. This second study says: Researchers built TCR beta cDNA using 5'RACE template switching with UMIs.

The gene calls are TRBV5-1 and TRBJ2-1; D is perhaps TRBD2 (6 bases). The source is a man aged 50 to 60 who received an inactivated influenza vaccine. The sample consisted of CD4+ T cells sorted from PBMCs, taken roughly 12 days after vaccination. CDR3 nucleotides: TGCGCCAGCAGCGAAGCGGGCCCTCGGCGTGAGCAGTTCTTC. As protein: CASSEAGPRREQFF.